This T cell receptor beta chain was identified in a study of blood T cell repertoires in COVID-19. Study details: The analysed material was cDNA or gDNA that came from T cells, B-cell-depleted T cells, or PBMCs.

Clones were sequenced by immunoSEQ multiplex PCR, and TCRdb holds only the in-frame ones, with some missing. This sample has under 150,000 clones, with almost 85% found just once. The sequenced material came from PBMCs or T cells enriched from blood (not recorded which). The clonotype was recovered from a man aged 35-49 years with acute COVID-19.

DNA for the CDR3: TGTGCCAGCATCTTGGACAGTACCTACAATGAGCAGTTCTTC. Translating it yields CASILDSTYNEQFF. The chain combines TRBV7-9 with TRBJ2-1, with a possible D match to TRBD1 (6 bases). Germline V gives CDR1 SEHNR, CDR2 FQNEAQ (reference sequence). The V and J ends lost 7 bases and 2 bases respectively, with 12 bases between them. The CDR3 is made up of 14 amino acids.